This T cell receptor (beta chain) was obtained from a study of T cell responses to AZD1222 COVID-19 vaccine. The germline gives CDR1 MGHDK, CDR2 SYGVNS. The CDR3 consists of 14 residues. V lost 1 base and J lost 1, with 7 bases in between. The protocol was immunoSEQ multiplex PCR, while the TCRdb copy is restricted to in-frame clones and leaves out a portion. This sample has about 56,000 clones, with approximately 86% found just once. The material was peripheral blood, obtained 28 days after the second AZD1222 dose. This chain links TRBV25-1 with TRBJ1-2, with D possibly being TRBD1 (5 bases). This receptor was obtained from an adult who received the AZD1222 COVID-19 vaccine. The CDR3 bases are TGTGCCAGCAGTGAATTGGGGGATAACTATGGCTACACCTTC. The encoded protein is CASSELGDNYGYTF.